Listed below are T cell receptor beta chains from one sample, sequenced in a study of brain T cells in children with intractable seizures. Sequenced by immunoSEQ multiplex PCR; TCRdb stores in-frame clones only, minus some. This repertoire shows approximately 40,000 clones, roughly 90% found once; its top ten account for approximately 6%. The sample here was peripheral blood, taken at surgery. Source of these receptors: a girl aged 2-10 years with tuberous sclerosis and intractable seizures. Each CDR3 is given with its conserved first and last residue. A D gene is named only where the DNA matches it firmly. Clone size is given for some rows only: seen once, a few or many times, or a class if the clone is expanded.

D gene: TRBD1; J gene: TRBJ1-6; V gene: TRBV7-2; clone size: NA; CDR3 protein: CASSHGTGDSPLHF; CDR3 DNA: TGTGCCAGCAGCCACGGGACAGGGGATTCACCCCTCCACTTT
D gene: NA; J gene: TRBJ1-1; V gene: TRBV7-6; clone size: NA; CDR3 protein: CASRDPENTEAFF; CDR3 DNA: TGTGCCAGCAGGGACCCCGAGAACACTGAAGCTTTCTTT
D gene: NA; J gene: TRBJ1-2; V gene: TRBV14; clone size: NA; CDR3 protein: CASSRDINYGYTF; CDR3 DNA: TGTGCCAGCAGTCGGGACATTAACTATGGCTACACCTTC
D gene: NA; J gene: TRBJ1-1; V gene: TRBV3-1/TRBV3-2; clone size: NA; CDR3 protein: CASSQEGRGAFF; CDR3 DNA: TGTGCCAGCAGCCAAGAAGGCCGAGGCGCTTTCTTT
D gene: TRBD2; J gene: TRBJ2-5; V gene: TRBV5-1; clone size: once; CDR3 protein: CASSATGLAGGPFETQYF; CDR3 DNA: TGCGCCAGCAGCGCCACAGGACTAGCGGGGGGGCCTTTCGAGACCCAGTACTTC
D gene: TRBD1; J gene: TRBJ1-6; V gene: TRBV5-1; clone size: NA; CDR3 protein: CASSPGTERSPLHF; CDR3 DNA: TGCGCCAGCAGCCCTGGGACAGAGCGGTCACCCCTCCACTTT
D gene: NA; J gene: TRBJ2-1; V gene: TRBV10-1; clone size: NA; CDR3 protein: CASSFSGTINEQFF; CDR3 DNA: TGCGCCAGCAGTTTCTCCGGGACCATCAATGAGCAGTTCTTC
D gene: NA; J gene: TRBJ1-5; V gene: TRBV4-1; clone size: few; CDR3 protein: CASSQEPSSNQPQHF; CDR3 DNA: TGCGCCAGCAGCCAAGAACCCAGTAGCAATCAGCCCCAGCATTTT
D gene: TRBD2; J gene: TRBJ2-1; V gene: TRBV14; clone size: once; CDR3 protein: CASVKRGGKYNEQFF; CDR3 DNA: TGTGCCAGCGTTAAACGGGGGGGGAAATACAATGAGCAGTTCTTC
D gene: NA; J gene: TRBJ2-7; V gene: TRBV5-1; clone size: NA; CDR3 protein: CASSSPPEGRWDEQYF; CDR3 DNA: TGCGCCAGCAGTTCCCCCCCCGAGGGGCGGTGGGACGAGCAGTACTTC
D gene: NA; J gene: TRBJ2-5; V gene: TRBV29-1; clone size: NA; CDR3 protein: CSVCLYRETQYF; CDR3 DNA: TGCAGCGTCTGTCTCTATAGGGAGACCCAGTACTTC